This entry concerns a single TCR beta chain. The CDR3 covers 15 residues. CDR1 is GTSNPN and CDR2 is SVGIG in the germline V gene (reference sequence). The junction had 16 bases not matched to a gene; V was cut back by 5 bases and J by 6 bases. After isolation, RNA underwent reverse transcription to generate cDNA as the sequencing template. Clones were read by immunoSEQ multiplex PCR, and TCRdb kept only the in-frame ones, dropping some. The table has 80,000 to 100,000 clones, roughly two fifths seen once. These data come from a study of CD8+ T cells in alopecia areata. This TCR came from a human donor with alopecia areata. The sample was CD4+ T cells sorted from blood. The gene calls are TRBV30 and TRBJ2-7; 7 nucleotides agree with TRBD2. CDR3 coding DNA: TGTGCCTGGGGACTAAGGGCGGGAGTTCCTAGCGAGCAGTACTTC. Translation gives CAWGLRAGVPSEQYF.